This TCR beta chain derives from a study of cytomegalovirus exposure and HLA in healthy donors. PCR amplification relied on 60 Vbeta primers (plus 13 Jbeta primers). Clones were read by immunoSEQ multiplex PCR, and TCRdb kept only the in-frame ones, dropping some. This sample has about 180,000 clones; more than 80% occur once, and the top ten carry around 5%. V was shortened by 10 bases and J by 2 bases, with 14 bases between the two germline ends. Germline values: CDR1 SGHAT, CDR2 FQDESV (reference sequence). The CDR3 has 13 residues. This clonotype was sampled from a man aged 18 to 29 in good health and CMV-seronegative. The chain employs TRBV11-1 and TRBJ1-1; perhaps TRBD1 as D (5 bases). The sample was PBMCs. The CDR3 DNA follows: TGTGCCACCGAATATAGGGGAAACACTGAAGCTTTCTTT. It yields the protein CATEYRGNTEAFF.